This TCR beta chain was sequenced during a study of regulatory T cells in long-lasting Graves disease. Study results and caveats: Patients with persistent disease showed a bias toward TRBV28, TRBJ1-2 and TRBJ2-5.

The time point here: persistent/refractory GD, antithyroid drugs over 5 years with positive TRAb. Making the TCR library involved RNA that had been extracted from PBMCs. Construction of the TCR beta libraries employed iRepertoire HTBI primers in conjunction with Arm-PCR of CDR3 regions. How the authors handled the data: Taken together, the samples had fewer than 70 TRBV and 15 or so TRBJ segments identified. From the multiplex PCR reads, TCRdb called clonotypes with MiXCR, one entry per CDR3 protein. V and J calls and clone size were set by TCRdb, not the authors. Among 400,000 to 500,000 distinct CDR3 sequences listed, roughly 20% were seen once. Trimming cost V 0 bases and J 2 bases, with 17 bases left between them. Germline values: CDR1 DFQATT, CDR2 SNEGSKA (reference sequence). CDR3 length: 16 residues. This clonotype has only a few counts. The antigen is undetermined.

The genes are TRBV20-1 and TRBJ2-7; D is perhaps TRBD2 (6 bases). The source was peripheral blood mononuclear cells (PBMCs), collected when the disease was refractory, from a patient treated with antithyroid drugs. This TCR was sampled from a female donor with Graves disease. The CDR3 DNA follows: TGCAGTGCTAGAGATCGTTCTAGCGCTGAGCCCTACGAGCAGTACTTC. Its protein product is CSARDRSSAEPYEQYF.